This entry describes one T cell receptor (beta chain). The record originates from a study of low-dose radiotherapy and immunotherapy resistance in tumors. Germline CDR1 and CDR2: SGDLS and YYNGEE. This CDR3 has 15 residues. Germline trimming cut 0 bases from V and 3 bases from J; bases unmatched to any gene: 3. Covering alpha and beta chains, TRAV- and TRBV-specific primers were used for the first-strand cDNA. PCR amplification of the TCRs was performed with Phusion for 20 PCR cycles, and it relied on a constant-region primer together with a V-primer adapter. TCRdb passed the reads through MiXCR, listing each CDR3 protein once. This table has around 18,000 distinct CDR3 sequences, under 80% appearing once.

The rearrangement links TRBV9 to TRBJ1-5; TRBD1 matches at 7 bases. The TCR sequence derives from a human donor with advanced metastatic prostate, ovarian, gallbladder or colorectal cancer (not recorded which). This table probably holds off-target reads from a library built for another chain. As DNA, the CDR3 is TGTGCCAGCAGCGTAGACCAGGGGGTCAATCAGCCCCAGCATTTT. Translated, it gives CASSVDQGVNQPQHF.